Reported below is one T cell receptor beta chain. The data belong to a study of blood T cell repertoires in COVID-19. Study summary: T cells, B-cell-depleted T cells, or PBMCs provided the cDNA or gDNA that served as material.

Per the authors' pipeline: For nucleated cells, counts were estimated from reference gene primer amplification. Assay used: immunoSEQ multiplex PCR; TCRdb lists only in-frame clones, some missing. D and trimming were read from the DNA, whereas the V and J calls and clone size are those reported in that table. The sample includes about 230,000 clones, approximately 90% of them seen just once. From germline, CDR1 is MNHNY and CDR2 SVGAGI (reference sequence). The length of the CDR3 is 15 residues. With 2 bases removed from V and 0 bases from J, the gap between germline ends came to 8 bases. The chain carries TRBV6-6 and TRBJ1-3; D might be TRBD1 (5 bases). The clonotype comes from a man aged 45 to 65 with COVID-19, enrolled during active disease. Sequenced material: peripheral blood. CDR3 sequence (DNA): TGTGCCAGCAGTTACCAGGGAAGCTCTGGAAACACCATATATTTT. This translates into CASSYQGSSGNTIYF.